One and the same sample provided the 17 T cell receptor beta chains below, sequenced in a study of T cells in Graves' hyperthyroidism and ophthalmopathy (dated by TCRdb to about 2019). Library preparation was by multiplex PCR. Sequencing was performed on an Illumina HiSeq 2000. The TCR beta CDR3 regions were amplified from the RNA transcripts. The TCR CDR3 was subjected to a first round of RT-PCR using the HTBI primer set and the Qiagen OneStep RT-PCR kit. TCRdb reprocessing: public reads trimmed at Q25 with fastp, clones called with MiXCR, in-frame beta chains kept. A single entry per CDR3 protein holds the most common genes and DNA from its merged rows. The sample includes about 500,000 distinct CDR3 sequences, with 40% to 55% observed a single time. The ten largest make up about 43% of the sample. The sample consisted of peripheral blood or thyroid tissue (not recorded which). The receptors come from an adult woman with Graves' disease, either hyperthyroidism or ophthalmopathy (not recorded which).

The sample holds many counts of this clonotype. V and J are TRBV20-1 and TRBJ2-5; 8 nucleotides agree with TRBD1. The ends lost 5 bases at V and 2 bases at J; junction bases unmatched: 7. This CDR3 is built from 14 residues. Germline CDR1 reads DFQATT; CDR2 reads SNEGSKA (reference sequence). The CDR3 here is CSAWADRGQETQYF. CDR3 nucleotides: TGCAGTGCTTGGGCTGACAGGGGACAAGAGACCCAGTACTTC.

This clonotype was counted ten times or more. The V call is TRBV5-1, the J call TRBJ1-4; no firm D call. Germline lookup yields CDR1 SGHRS and CDR2 YFSETQ. The CDR3 has 14 amino acids. Trimming took off 0 bases at V and 8 bases at J, with 11 bases between the two ends. The CDR3 DNA reads as TGCGCCAGCAGCTTGGCCGGGAAAGACGAAAAACTGTTTTTT. Residues: CASSLAGKDEKLFF.

A few counts support this clonotype. The chain employs TRBV7-2 and TRBJ2-5, with 8 bases fitting TRBD2. This CDR3 contains 15 residues. The J segment lost 5 bases and the V segment lost 2 bases, leaving 7 bases of the junction unmatched. The germline V gene encodes CDR1 SGHTA and CDR2 FQGNSA. The DNA of the CDR3 is TGTGCCAGCAGCTTAAGCGGGAGAGCTCGGGAGACCCAGTACTTC. Translating it yields CASSLSGRARETQYF.

Details on this clonotype: This clone may be a read error of a much larger clone one base away. The rearrangement joins TRBV10-3 to TRBJ1-2; weak D call: TRBD1 (5 bases). V gave up 7 bases and J gave up 8 bases, with 14 bases separating them. CDR3 length equals 12 residues. Germline CDR1 reads ENHRY; CDR2 reads SYGVKD. In nucleotides, the CDR3 is TGTGCCATCACCGACAGCCTTAGCGGCTACACCTTC. This gives the protein CAITDSLSGYTF.

V gene TRBV2 combines with J gene TRBJ1-5, with unresolved D. Trimming left V 1 base short and J 12 bases short, with 7 bases between. CDR1 and CDR2 (germline): SNHLY, FYNNEI. This CDR3 is 11 amino acids long. CDR3 sequence reads: CASSEERVQHF. The CDR3, as DNA: TGTGCCAGCAGTGAAGAGAGGGTCCAGCATTTT. Based on the CDR3 plus reference TRBV2 and TRBJ1-5, the full variable domain is EPEVTQTPSHQVTQMGQEVILRCVPISNHLYFYWYRQILGQKVEFLVSFYNNEISEKSEIFDDQFSVERPDGSNFTLKIRSTKLEDSAMYFCASSEERVQHFGDGTRLSIL.

V is TRBV7-2 and J is TRBJ2-7; D is uncertain. Trimming stripped 5 bases from V and 3 bases from J, with 17 bases between. Per germline, CDR1 SGHTA and CDR2 FQGNSA. This CDR3 is 15 amino acids long. CDR3 sequence: CASSGGTGLVYEQYF. The CDR3 DNA is TGTGCCAGCAGCGGCGGAACGGGTCTAGTCTACGAGCAGTACTTC.

The chain combines TRBV24-1 with TRBJ2-7; D might be TRBD2 (6 bases). From germline, CDR1 is KGHDR and CDR2 SFDVKD. V lost 3 bases to trimming and J lost 1 base, with 9 bases between them. The CDR3 sequence is 14 residues long. In nucleotides, the CDR3 is TGTGCCACCAGTGATACCGGGACTTCCTACGAGCAGTACTTC. Protein product: CATSDTGTSYEQYF.

This clonotype was counted between two and nine times. The V call is TRBV9, the J call TRBJ1-1; D gene ambiguous. The germline V gene has CDR1 SGDLS and CDR2 YYNGEE. CDR3 length equals 13 residues. The V and J ends lost 0 bases and 5 bases respectively, with 8 bases between them. CDR3 protein: CASSVEGRTEAFF. In DNA, the CDR3 is TGTGCCAGCAGCGTAGAAGGGAGAACTGAAGCTTTCTTT.

This chain uses TRBV7-9 with TRBJ1-6; D call uncertain. Trimming took off 3 bases at V and 10 bases at J, with 22 bases between the two ends. This CDR3 comprises 17 residues. Germline loops: CDR1 SEHNR, CDR2 FQNEAQ (reference sequence). The CDR3 DNA sequence: TGTGCCAGCAGCTTTCTTGGGTTGACAAACGAGGGATCACCCCTCCACTTT. It encodes CASSFLGLTNEGSPLHF.

As to this clonotype: One end of the junction varies from germline; a read error may be responsible. The J gene is TRBJ1-2, the V gene TRBV7-2; D gene uncertain. Per the germline V gene, CDR1 is SGHTA and CDR2 is FQGNSA. CDR3 length equals 15 residues. CDR3 residues: CASSQEEGTGYGYTF. Here the CDR3 DNA reads TGCGCCAGCAGCCAAGAAGAAGGCACTGGGTATGGCTACACCTTC.

The chain couples TRBV7-6 to TRBJ1-5, with TRBD1 as a possible D gene (6 bases). V shed 5 bases and J shed 5 bases, with 16 bases lying between them. Germline-derived CDR1 and CDR2 are SGHVS and FNYEAQ. The CDR3 is 15 residues long. The chain's CDR3 is CASSLQGTGDQPQHF. The DNA for the CDR3 is TGTGCCAGCAGCCTACAGGGCACCGGAGATCAGCCCCAGCATTTT.

The V gene is TRBV7-9, the J gene TRBJ2-5; either TRBD1 or TRBD2 may fit D (5 bases each). This CDR3 region has 16 residues. V was shortened by 2 bases and J by 3 bases, with 16 bases between the two germline ends. CDR1 and CDR2 (germline): SEHNR, FQNEAQ (reference sequence). This chain's CDR3 is CASSLSHGTHEETQYF. DNA for the CDR3: TGTGCCAGCAGCTTAAGCCACGGGACCCACGAAGAGACCCAGTACTTC.

This clonotype was counted only a few times. The chain employs TRBV2 and TRBJ1-1; D is perhaps TRBD1 (5 bases). CDR3 length equals 9 residues. V lost 10 bases to trimming and J lost 8 bases, with 8 bases between them. The germline V gene encodes CDR1 SNHLY and CDR2 FYNNEI. This chain's CDR3 is CAIKGEAFF. The DNA of the CDR3 is TGTGCCATAAAGGGGGAAGCTTTCTTT.

This clonotype was seen at least ten times. An end of the junction does not agree with germline; a read error may underlie this. The CDR3 coding sequence is TGTGCCTGCAGTGCTTATACCCGGGACACTTCCGGGGACGATGGCTACACCTTC. As protein: CACSAYTRDTSGDDGYTF. The rearrangement links TRBV25-1 to TRBJ1-2, with D maybe TRBD1 (6 bases). CDR1 and CDR2 from the germline V gene are MGHDK and SYGVNS. The CDR3 consists of 18 residues.

This chain uses TRBV9 with TRBJ1-1; tentatively, D is TRBD1 (6 bases). V shed 5 bases and J shed 0 bases, with 14 bases lying between them. This CDR3 spans 15 amino acids. Germline CDR1 reads SGDLS; CDR2 reads YYNGEE. CDR3 protein: CASRDVGGLNTEAFF. CDR3 DNA sequence: TGTGCCAGCAGGGACGTAGGGGGGTTGAACACTGAAGCTTTCTTT.

The chain has TRBV11-2 and TRBJ2-5; 8 nucleotides line up with TRBD2. The CDR3 contains 14 residues. The J segment lost 1 base and the V segment lost 5 bases, leaving 3 bases of the junction unmatched. Germline loops: CDR1 SGHAT, CDR2 FQNNGV. CDR3 in DNA: TGTGCCAGCAGCCAAGCGGGGGTCCAAGAGACCCAGTACTTC. Protein: CASSQAGVQETQYF.

The genes are TRBV20-1 and TRBJ2-5; a weak D match, TRBD1 (6 bases). The CDR3 totals 11 residues. V lost 8 bases and J 5 bases, leaving 12 bases between the germline ends. In germline, CDR1 is DFQATT, CDR2 SNEGSKA (reference sequence). The CDR3 nucleotides read TGCAGTCTTAACAGGGCTGAGACCCAGTACTTC. Translated: CSLNRAETQYF.